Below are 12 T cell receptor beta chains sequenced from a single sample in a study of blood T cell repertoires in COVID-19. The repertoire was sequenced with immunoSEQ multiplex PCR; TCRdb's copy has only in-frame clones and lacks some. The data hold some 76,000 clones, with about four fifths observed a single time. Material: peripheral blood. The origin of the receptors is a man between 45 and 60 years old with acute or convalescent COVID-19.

CDR3: CASRRPSGGSTDTQYF. CDR3 nucleotides: TGTGCCAGTCGCAGGCCTAGCGGGGGGTCCACAGATACGCAGTATTTT. V gene TRBV19 combines with J gene TRBJ2-3, with 11 bases that match TRBD2. Trimming took 8 bases from V and 2 from J; bases not matched to a gene: 9. This CDR3 comprises 16 residues. CDR1 is LNHDA, CDR2 SQIVND, per germline (reference sequence).

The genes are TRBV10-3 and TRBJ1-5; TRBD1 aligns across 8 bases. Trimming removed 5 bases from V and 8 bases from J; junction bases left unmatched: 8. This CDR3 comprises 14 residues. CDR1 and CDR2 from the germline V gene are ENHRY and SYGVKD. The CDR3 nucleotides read TGTGCCATCAGTCACGACGACAGGGGTGAGCCCCAGCATTTT. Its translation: CAISHDDRGEPQHF.

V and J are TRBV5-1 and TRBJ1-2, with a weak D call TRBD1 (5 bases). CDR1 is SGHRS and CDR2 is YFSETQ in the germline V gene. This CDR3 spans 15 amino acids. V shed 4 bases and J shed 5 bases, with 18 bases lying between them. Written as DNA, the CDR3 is TGCGCCAGCAGCACGAACAATTGGGGCCAATATGGCTACACCTTC. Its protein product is CASSTNNWGQYGYTF. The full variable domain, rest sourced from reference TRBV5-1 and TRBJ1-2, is KAGVTQTPRYLIKTRGQQVTLSCSPISGHRSVSWYQQTPGQGLQFLFEYFSETQRNKGNFPGRFSGRQFSNSRSEMNVSTLELGDSALYLCASSTNNWGQYGYTFGSGTRLTVV.

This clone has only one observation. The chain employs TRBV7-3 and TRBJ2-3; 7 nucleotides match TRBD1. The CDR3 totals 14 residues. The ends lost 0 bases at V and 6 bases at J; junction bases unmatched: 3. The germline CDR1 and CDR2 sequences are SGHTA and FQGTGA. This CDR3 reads CASSLTGRGDTQYF. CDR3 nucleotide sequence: TGTGCCAGCAGCTTAACTGGCAGGGGGGATACGCAGTATTTT.

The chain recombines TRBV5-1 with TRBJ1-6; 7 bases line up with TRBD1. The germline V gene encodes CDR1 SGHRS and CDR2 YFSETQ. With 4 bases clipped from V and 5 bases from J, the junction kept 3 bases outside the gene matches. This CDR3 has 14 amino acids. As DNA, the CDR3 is TGCGCCAGCAGCCGCACAGGGGATAATTCACCCCTCCACTTT. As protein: CASSRTGDNSPLHF.

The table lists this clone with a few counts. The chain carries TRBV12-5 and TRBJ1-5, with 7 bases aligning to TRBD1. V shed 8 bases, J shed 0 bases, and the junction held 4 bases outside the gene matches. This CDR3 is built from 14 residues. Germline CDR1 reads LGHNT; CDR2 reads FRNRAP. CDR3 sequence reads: CASTTGDSNQPQHF. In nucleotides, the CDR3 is TGTGCTAGTACCACAGGGGATAGCAATCAGCCCCAGCATTTT.

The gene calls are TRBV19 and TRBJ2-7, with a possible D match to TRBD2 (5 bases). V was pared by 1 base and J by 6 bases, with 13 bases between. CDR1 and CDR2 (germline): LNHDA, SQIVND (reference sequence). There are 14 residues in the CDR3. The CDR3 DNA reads TGTGCCAGTAGTATAGGAAGTAGGGAGCGCGAGCAGTACTTC. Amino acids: CASSIGSREREQYF.

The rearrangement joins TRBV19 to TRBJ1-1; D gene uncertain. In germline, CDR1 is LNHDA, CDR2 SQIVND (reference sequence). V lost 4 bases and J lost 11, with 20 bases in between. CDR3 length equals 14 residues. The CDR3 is CASSTPRETGTAFF. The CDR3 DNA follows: TGTGCCAGTAGTACCCCCCGGGAAACCGGCACGGCTTTCTTT.

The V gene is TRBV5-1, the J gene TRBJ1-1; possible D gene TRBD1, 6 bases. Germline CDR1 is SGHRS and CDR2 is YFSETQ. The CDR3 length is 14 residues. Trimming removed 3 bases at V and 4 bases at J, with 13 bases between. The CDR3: CASSSQGFGTEAFF. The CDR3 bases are TGCGCCAGCAGCTCACAGGGATTTGGCACTGAAGCTTTCTTT. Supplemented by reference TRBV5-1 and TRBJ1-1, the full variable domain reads KAGVTQTPRYLIKTRGQQVTLSCSPISGHRSVSWYQQTPGQGLQFLFEYFSETQRNKGNFPGRFSGRQFSNSRSEMNVSTLELGDSALYLCASSSQGFGTEAFFGQGTRLTVV.

Written as DNA, the CDR3 is TGTGCCAGTAGTATAGGGTTAGGCGGCAGAGCTAACTATGGCTACACCTTC. Protein sequence: CASSIGLGGRANYGYTF. The chain is built from TRBV19 and TRBJ1-2; D is uncertain. V gave up 1 base and J gave up 0 bases, with 15 bases separating them. Germline V lookup: CDR1 LNHDA, CDR2 SQIVND (reference sequence). The CDR3 runs 17 residues.

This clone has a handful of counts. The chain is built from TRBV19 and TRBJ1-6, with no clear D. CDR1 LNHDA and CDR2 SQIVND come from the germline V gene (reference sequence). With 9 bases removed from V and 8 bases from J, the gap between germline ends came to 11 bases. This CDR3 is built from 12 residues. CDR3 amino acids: CASASGYSPLHF. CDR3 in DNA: TGTGCCAGCGCATCCGGGTATTCACCCCTCCACTTT.

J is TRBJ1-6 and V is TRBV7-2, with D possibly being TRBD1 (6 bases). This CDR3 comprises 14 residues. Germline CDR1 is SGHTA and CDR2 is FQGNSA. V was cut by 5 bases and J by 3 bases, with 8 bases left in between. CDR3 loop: CASSKDSYNSPLHF. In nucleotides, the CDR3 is TGTGCCAGCAGCAAGGACAGCTATAATTCACCCCTCCACTTT.